One and the same sample provided the 22 T cell receptor beta chains below, sequenced in a study of beta chain features in type 1 diabetes. Expressed TCRB transcripts were sequenced because the isolated RNA had all been reverse transcribed beforehand. Clones were read by immunoSEQ multiplex PCR, and TCRdb kept only the in-frame ones, dropping some. The sample holds about 900,000 clones, 15% to 20% seen once. The specimen sequenced was naive CD4+ T cells from blood. The receptors stem from a woman aged 18-29 years in good health.

The gene calls are TRBV5-1 and TRBJ1-1; 7 nucleotides agree with TRBD1. The CDR3 is 13 residues long. V lost 0 bases and J lost 9; bases outside the gene matches: 5. Germline V lookup: CDR1 SGHRS, CDR2 YFSETQ. CDR3 coding DNA: TGCGCCAGCAGCTTGGGAGGGACAGAGAAAGCTTTCTTT. It yields the protein CASSLGGTEKAFF.

The V gene is TRBV9, the J gene TRBJ2-3; no reliable D call. This CDR3 is 15 amino acids long. Trimming took 0 bases from V and 0 from J, leaving 8 bases between them. CDR1 is SGDLS and CDR2 is YYNGEE in the germline V gene. The DNA for the CDR3 is TGTGCCAGCAGCGTAGTATCGTCTAGCACAGATACGCAGTATTTT. It specifies CASSVVSSSTDTQYF.

This clone turned up a few times. Distinct nucleotide sequences in the sample also encode this CDR3. The V gene is TRBV10-3, the J gene TRBJ1-1, with a tentative D call TRBD1 (5 bases). The V gene lost 2 bases and the J gene lost 5 bases, with 9 bases spanning the gap. Germline V CDR1 and CDR2: ENHRY, SYGVKD. The CDR3 extends over 13 amino acids. CDR3 nucleotide sequence: TGTGCCATCAGTGAGACGGGGGTAACTGAAGCTTTCTTT. This encodes CAISETGVTEAFF.

The genes are TRBV15 and TRBJ2-3; perhaps TRBD1 as D (5 bases). CDR3 length: 15 amino acids. Per germline, CDR1 LNHNV and CDR2 YYDKDF (reference sequence). The V gene lost 1 base and the J gene lost 2 bases, with 10 bases spanning the gap. The CDR3 loop reads CATSRATGDTDTQYF. The CDR3 nucleotides are TGTGCCACCAGCAGAGCAACAGGAGACACAGATACGCAGTATTTT.

This clone was seen only a few times. The chain carries TRBV28 and TRBJ2-5; no clear D. Germline loops: CDR1 MDHEN, CDR2 SYDVKM. Trimming took 8 bases from V and 5 from J, leaving 6 bases between them. The length of the CDR3 is 10 residues. The chain's CDR3 is CASGKETQYF. CDR3 nucleotides: TGTGCCAGCGGCAAGGAGACCCAGTACTTC.

The chain uses TRBV5-6 and TRBJ1-5; 8 nucleotides align to TRBD1. The CDR3 consists of 13 residues. Trimming removed 2 bases from V and 7 bases from J; junction bases left unmatched: 2. CDR1 is SGHDT, CDR2 YYEEEE, per germline. The CDR3 coding sequence is TGTGCCAGCAGCTTTCAGGGGGCCCAGCCCCAGCATTTT. Translation gives CASSFQGAQPQHF.

The rearrangement links TRBV25-1 to TRBJ2-6; no reliable D call. Germline V gene data show CDR1 as MGHDK and CDR2 as SYGVNS. V lost 1 base and J 1 base, leaving 5 bases between the germline ends. The CDR3 has 15 residues. CDR3 bases: TGTGCCAGCAGTGAATCGTTATCTGGGGCCAACGTCCTGACTTTC. It yields the protein CASSESLSGANVLTF.

This clone was seen a handful of times. This chain connects TRBV18 to TRBJ2-2; TRBD2 agrees at 11 bases. With 6 bases clipped from V and 7 bases from J, the junction kept 13 bases outside the gene matches. Germline assignment: CDR1 KGHSH and CDR2 LQKENI. The CDR3 is 17 amino acids. The CDR3 protein is CASSTGTSGRSGGELFF. The CDR3 DNA is TGTGCCAGCTCGACCGGGACTAGCGGAAGATCTGGCGGGGAGCTGTTTTTT.

This clone was counted a few times. The V and J genes are TRBV6-1 and TRBJ2-5, with TRBD2 matching 7 bases. The CDR3 has 17 residues. Looked up from germline, CDR1 is MNHNS and CDR2 is SASEGT. Trimming took 0 bases from V and 4 from J; bases not matched to a gene: 11. CDR3 protein: CASSEAHGSSGGETQYF. The DNA for the CDR3 is TGTGCCAGCAGTGAAGCGCACGGGTCCTCGGGAGGAGAGACCCAGTACTTC.

This chain uses TRBV2 with TRBJ2-2; TRBD1 matches 8 bases. V shed 6 bases, J shed 1 base, and the junction held 1 base outside the gene matches. Germline assignment: CDR1 SNHLY and CDR2 FYNNEI. This CDR3 has 14 amino acids. The CDR3: CASRGQENTGELFF. The CDR3 bases are TGTGCCAGCAGGGGACAGGAGAACACCGGGGAGCTGTTTTTT.

There are a few counts of this clone. The chain combines TRBV28 with TRBJ2-1; tentatively, D is TRBD2 (6 bases). The CDR3 runs to 16 residues. In germline, CDR1 is MDHEN, CDR2 SYDVKM. Trimming left V 6 bases short and J 8 bases short, with 23 bases between. This CDR3 is CASSLMGTSAGHEQFF. The CDR3 nucleotides read TGTGCCAGCAGCTTGATGGGGACTTCGGCTGGGCATGAGCAGTTCTTC.

V gene TRBV10-3 combines with J gene TRBJ2-2, with TRBD1 matching over 8 bases. Germline trimming cut 4 bases from V and 4 bases from J; bases unmatched to any gene: 11. The CDR3 length is 17 residues. CDR1 ENHRY and CDR2 SYGVKD come from the germline V gene. The CDR3 DNA is TGTGCCATCAGTGGAAGCAGGGGACAGGAAGGCACCGGGGAGCTGTTTTTT. Amino acids: CAISGSRGQEGTGELFF.

This clone has a handful of counts. V gene TRBV18 combines with J gene TRBJ2-3; 11 positions agree with TRBD2. CDR3 length: 16 residues. Looked up from germline, CDR1 is KGHSH and CDR2 is LQKENI. V shed 2 bases, J shed 4 bases, and the junction held 5 bases outside the gene matches. CDR3 residues: CASSPTSGSPADTQYF. The CDR3 DNA reads as TGTGCCAGCTCACCAACTAGCGGGAGTCCCGCAGATACGCAGTATTTT. Based on the CDR3 plus reference TRBV18 and TRBJ2-3, the full variable domain is NAGVMQNPRHLVRRRGQEARLRCSPMKGHSHVYWYRQLPEEGLKFMVYLQKENIIDESGMPKERFSAEFPKEGPSILRIQQVVRGDSAAYFCASSPTSGSPADTQYFGPGTRLTVL.

This clone was seen only a few times. The sample has other DNA sequences that encode this CDR3 too. The gene calls are TRBV7-9 and TRBJ2-3; a weak D match, TRBD1 (6 bases). Trimming stripped 0 bases from V and 2 bases from J, with 6 bases between. The germline gives CDR1 SEHNR, CDR2 FQNEAQ (reference sequence). The CDR3 length is 14 residues. The CDR3 sequence: CASSLAGATDTQYF. The CDR3 DNA reads as TGTGCCAGCAGCTTAGCGGGGGCCACAGATACGCAGTATTTT.

The table lists this clone with a few counts. V is TRBV5-1 and J is TRBJ2-3, with D tentatively TRBD1 (6 bases). This CDR3 comprises 15 residues. Trimming shortened V by 4 bases and J by 0 bases, and 12 bases separated the two germline ends. Germline values: CDR1 SGHRS, CDR2 YFSETQ. The CDR3 is CASSPGQPSTDTQYF. In DNA, the CDR3 is TGCGCCAGCAGCCCCGGACAGCCTAGCACAGATACGCAGTATTTT.

This clone was counted only a few times. DNA for the CDR3: TGTGCCAGCAGTACGACAACAGGAATCAATCAGCCCCAGCATTTT. Protein sequence: CASSTTTGINQPQHF. The J gene is TRBJ1-5, the V gene TRBV28, with D tentatively TRBD1 (5 bases). CDR1 is MDHEN, CDR2 SYDVKM, per germline. V lost 5 bases and J lost 3, with 14 bases in between. The CDR3 covers 15 residues.

This clone showed up just a few times. The CDR3 sequence is CASSLGGTGVDEQYF. CDR3 bases: TGCGCCAGCAGCTTGGGTGGGACAGGGGTTGACGAGCAGTACTTC. The rearrangement joins TRBV5-1 to TRBJ2-7; TRBD1 matches at 10 bases. CDR3 size: 15 residues. Germline V lookup: CDR1 SGHRS, CDR2 YFSETQ. V lost 0 bases to trimming and J lost 5 bases; unmatched junction nucleotides: 5.

The table lists this clone with a few counts. The chain is built from TRBV29-1 and TRBJ2-2; 9 positions agree with TRBD1. CDR3 size: 14 residues. Germline CDR1 is SQVTM and CDR2 is ANQGSEA. With 6 bases clipped from V and 0 bases from J, the junction kept 2 bases outside the gene matches. The DNA for the CDR3 is TGCAGCGTCAGGACAGGGGCGAACACCGGGGAGCTGTTTTTT. This sequence encodes CSVRTGANTGELFF.

This clone was observed a few times. The CDR3 bases are TGTGCCAGCAGCCGAGGGCCGGGTTTAAATCAGCCCCAGCATTTT. Translation: CASSRGPGLNQPQHF. This chain uses TRBV5-6 with TRBJ1-5; no clear D gene. In germline, CDR1 is SGHDT, CDR2 YYEEEE. This CDR3 spans 15 amino acids. V was clipped by 4 bases and J by 4 bases, with 15 bases between them.

This clone was picked up a small number of times. This sequence joins TRBV6-6 and TRBJ2-1; TRBD2 matches 8 bases. From germline, CDR1 is MNHNY and CDR2 SVGAGI (reference sequence). The CDR3 is 15 amino acids. J gave up 8 bases and V 2 bases, and 8 bases lay outside the gene matches. The DNA of the CDR3 is TGTGCCAGCAGTTACGACGGGAGGGCCTTTCATGAGCAGTTCTTC. This sequence encodes CASSYDGRAFHEQFF.

This clone showed up just a few times. V gene TRBV18 combines with J gene TRBJ1-6; the D gene is possibly TRBD1 (6 bases). V lost 4 bases and J lost 6, with 10 bases in between. Germline V CDR1 and CDR2: KGHSH, LQKENI. CDR3 length: 14 residues. Here the CDR3 reads CASSQQGGNSPLHF. The CDR3 nucleotides read TGTGCCAGCTCACAACAGGGTGGTAATTCACCCCTCCACTTT.

J is TRBJ2-1 and V is TRBV25-1; tentative D call: TRBD2 (5 bases). This CDR3 has 15 residues. Germline CDR1 is MGHDK and CDR2 is SYGVNS. Trimming took off 8 bases at V and 6 bases at J, with 20 bases between the two ends. The CDR3 coding sequence is TGTGCCAGCGCCGCCCCCAGCGTAACTAGCAATGAGCAGTTCTTC. Translating it yields CASAAPSVTSNEQFF. Full variable domain (remainder filled in from reference TRBV25-1 and TRBJ2-1): EADIYQTPRYLVIGTGKKITLECSQTMGHDKMYWYQQDPGMELHLIHYSYGVNSTEKGDLSSESTVSRIRTEHFPLTLESARPSHTSQYLCASAAPSVTSNEQFFGPGTRLTVL.